Sequencing of this TCR beta chain was carried out in a study of cytotoxic CD8 clonotypes in ibrutinib-treated CLL. The table came from immunoSEQ multiplex PCR; TCRdb's copy has only in-frame clones and leaves some out. The table includes approximately 280,000 clones, roughly four fifths detected once. The CDR3 has 15 amino acids. V trimming: 9 bases; J trimming: 9 bases; junction bases outside the gene matches: 16. The chain is built from TRBV23-1 and TRBJ1-5; 8 bases map to TRBD1. TRBV23-1 is an open reading frame, and its role is uncertain. This sequence originates from a human donor with chronic lymphocytic leukemia. The material sequenced was PBMCs, taken at disease progression, from a patient treated with ibrutinib. The CDR3 sequence is CARVVMRTGLLPQHF. In DNA, the CDR3 is TGCGCCAGGGTAGTCATGAGGACAGGGCTACTGCCCCAGCATTTT.